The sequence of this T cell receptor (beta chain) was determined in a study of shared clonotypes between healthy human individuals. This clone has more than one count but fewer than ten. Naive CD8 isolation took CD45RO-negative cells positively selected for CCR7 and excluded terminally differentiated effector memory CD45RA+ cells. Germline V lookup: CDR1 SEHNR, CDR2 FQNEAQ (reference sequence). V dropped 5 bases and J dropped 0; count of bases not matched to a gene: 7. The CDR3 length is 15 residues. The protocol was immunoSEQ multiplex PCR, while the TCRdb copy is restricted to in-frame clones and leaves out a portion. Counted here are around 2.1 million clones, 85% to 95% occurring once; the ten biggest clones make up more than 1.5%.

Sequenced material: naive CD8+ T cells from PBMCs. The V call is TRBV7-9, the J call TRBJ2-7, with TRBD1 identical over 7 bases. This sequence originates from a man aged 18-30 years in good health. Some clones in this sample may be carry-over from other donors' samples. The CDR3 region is CASSTTGLFSYEQYF. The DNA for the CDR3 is TGTGCCAGCAGCACGACAGGGCTCTTCTCCTACGAGCAGTACTTC. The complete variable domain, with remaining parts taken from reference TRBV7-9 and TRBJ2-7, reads DTGVSQNPRHKITKRGQNVTFRCDPISEHNRLYWYRQTLGQGPEFLTYFQNEAQLEKSRLLSDRFSAERPKGSFSTLEIQRTEQGDSAMYLCASSTTGLFSYEQYFGPGTRLTVT.